This T cell receptor (beta chain) was recovered during a study of early T cells in non-severe SARS-CoV-2 infection. Study in general: Chains from this unsorted whole-blood bulk RNA could not be paired.

Individually, cDNA molecules had unique molecular identifiers attached to them. In TCRdb, the 5' RACE reads were re-called with MiXCR into one record per CDR3 protein. The sample has 65,000 to 80,000 distinct CDR3 sequences, approximately 11% seen once. The study's findings and limits: Using VDJdb, the matching emphasized anti-spike CD8 responses while missing private and CD4 specificities.

Germline V gene lookup returns CDR1 SGDLS and CDR2 YYNGEE. The CDR3 totals 12 residues. Between the trimmed V and J ends, which lost 3 bases and 4 bases, there was a span of 7 bases. To note about this clonotype: What it binds is unknown.

The sequenced sample was whole blood. The chain has TRBV9 and TRBJ1-2; tentative D call: TRBD1 (5 bases). This sequence was found in an adult who was a healthcare worker with PCR-confirmed SARS-CoV-2 infection or an uninfected control (not recorded which). The CDR3 spells CASSGRAYGYTF. Here the CDR3 DNA reads TGTGCCAGCAGCGGCAGGGCCTATGGCTACACCTTC. Together with reference TRBV9 and TRBJ1-2, the CDR3 gives the full variable domain: DSGVTQTPKHLITATGQRVTLRCSPRSGDLSVYWYQQSLDQGLQFLIQYYNGEERAKGNILERFSAQQFPDLHSELNLSSLELGDSALYFCASSGRAYGYTFGSGTRLTVV.